Shown below are 8 T cell receptor beta chains from a single sample sequenced in a study of cytomegalovirus exposure and HLA in healthy donors. PCR used 60 Vbeta primers and 13 Jbeta primers. Sequencing was performed with immunoSEQ multiplex PCR; in TCRdb, only in-frame clones are kept and a portion is missing. Of about 170,000 clones in the sample, roughly 80% were seen once. The sample was PBMCs. The receptors were gathered from a male donor in good health and CMV-seronegative.

This clone was observed a single time. V is TRBV6-6 and J is TRBJ1-5; 10 nucleotides match TRBD1. This CDR3 is built from 16 residues. The junction had 1 base not matched to a gene; V was cut back by 2 bases and J by 0 bases. Germline V gene data show CDR1 as MNHNY and CDR2 as SVGAGI (reference sequence). The DNA for the CDR3 is TGTGCCAGCAGTTACGGGACAGGGGATAGCAATCAGCCCCAGCATTTT. Translated: CASSYGTGDSNQPQHF.

The CDR3: CASSQTVNTGELFF. CDR3 nucleotide sequence: TGTGCCAGCAGCCAAACAGTGAACACCGGGGAGCTGTTTTTT. The chain combines TRBV11-2 with TRBJ2-2, with D hard to call. The CDR3 covers 14 residues. Between the trimmed V and J ends, which lost 5 bases and 1 base, there was a span of 8 bases. Germline V CDR1 and CDR2: SGHAT, FQNNGV.

The V call is TRBV21-1, the J call TRBJ2-3; TRBD2 is the table's D call and was not checked against the DNA. TRBV21-1 is reported as a pseudogene. This CDR3 is 18 amino acids long. The CDR3 bases are TGTGCCAGCAGCAAAGGACCTCTAGCGGGAGTGCCTATCGGTACGCAGTATTTT. Protein product: CASSKGPLAGVPIGTQYF.

This clone occurred a few times. This chain joins TRBV5-4 and TRBJ2-7, with 9 bases that match TRBD1. CDR1 SGHNT and CDR2 YYREEE come from the germline V gene (reference sequence). The CDR3 contains 16 residues. V shed 4 bases and J 7 bases; nucleotides not matched to a gene: 15. The CDR3: CASSGVTNRGRREQYF. DNA for the CDR3: TGTGCCAGCAGCGGGGTGACGAACAGGGGGCGAAGGGAGCAGTACTTC.

This chain joins TRBV5-1 and TRBJ1-1; 10 bases map to TRBD1. V lost 3 bases, J lost 3 bases, and 5 bases stayed unmatched. Germline CDR1 SGHRS, CDR2 YFSETQ. The length of the CDR3 is 15 residues. The CDR3 bases are TGCGCCAGCAGCTCGGAGGGACAGGGGTACACTGAAGCTTTCTTT. This gives the protein CASSSEGQGYTEAFF.

This rearrangement joins TRBV29-1 to TRBJ2-3; 7 bases are shared with TRBD2. J gave up 2 bases and V 7 bases, and 6 bases lay outside the gene matches. Germline V gives CDR1 SQVTM, CDR2 ANQGSEA. The CDR3 covers 13 residues. CDR3: CSAGTNPTDTQYF. As DNA, the CDR3 is TGCAGCGCTGGGACTAACCCCACAGATACGCAGTATTTT.

This chain links TRBV6-8 with TRBJ2-5; 7 bases are shared with TRBD1. There are 19 residues in the CDR3. J lost 5 bases, V lost 2 bases, and 20 bases had no gene match. CDR1 and CDR2 from the germline V gene are MNHGY and SAAAGT. The CDR3, as DNA: TGTGCCAGCAGTTACCTACCTTTACCCTCGACAGGGTCCGGGGAGACCCAGTACTTC. Translating it yields CASSYLPLPSTGSGETQYF.

This chain's CDR3 is CASSVDSRQPQHF. The DNA of the CDR3 is TGTGCCAGCAGCGTAGATTCGCGTCAGCCCCAGCATTTT. J is TRBJ1-5 and V is TRBV9; D is uncertain. The CDR3 is made up of 13 amino acids. Germline V gene sequence: CDR1 SGDLS, CDR2 YYNGEE. Deletions cut 0 bases from V and 6 bases from J, with 7 bases between. The entire variable domain, with the rest obtained from reference TRBV9 and TRBJ1-5, is as follows: DSGVTQTPKHLITATGQRVTLRCSPRSGDLSVYWYQQSLDQGLQFLIQYYNGEERAKGNILERFSAQQFPDLHSELNLSSLELGDSALYFCASSVDSRQPQHFGDGTRLSIL.